This T cell receptor beta chain was identified in a study of T cells in Graves' hyperthyroidism and ophthalmopathy. Study results and limitations: It was a median around seven months before onset that the model predicted ophthalmopathy.

With respect to this clonotype: The antigen remains undetermined.

TCR beta CDR3 region amplification was performed from RNA transcripts. HTBI primers were employed in a first-round RT-PCR of the TCR CDR3. TCRdb fed the multiplex PCR reads into MiXCR, producing one record per CDR3 protein. The repertoire includes 640,000 or so distinct CDR3 sequences, approximately 15% of them detected once, and 6.5% to 9% sits in the top ten. Exclusion followed for patients with uncontrolled infection, other autoimmune disease, pregnancy or lactation. Together with thyroid ultrasound, orbital computed tomography, serum thyroxine and TRAb, clinical symptoms were used for diagnoses. The length of the CDR3 is 14 residues. Germline V CDR1 and CDR2: GTSNPN, SVGIG (reference sequence). Trimming removed 5 bases at V and 8 bases at J, with 16 bases between.

This rearrangement joins TRBV30 to TRBJ1-6; D perhaps matches TRBD1 (6 bases). The sequencing input was blood. The TCR comes from a woman younger than 30 with Graves' ophthalmopathy. The CDR3 region has the DNA TGTGCCTGGGCAGGGGCTTCACGGGATTCACCCCTCCACTTT. It yields the protein CAWAGASRDSPLHF.